A selection of T cell receptor beta chains follows, all from one sample in a study of blood T cell repertoires in COVID-19. Repertoires were generated with immunoSEQ multiplex PCR, while TCRdb's copy carries only in-frame clones and drops some. Of some 250,000 clones listed, roughly nine tenths are singletons. Sample: peripheral blood. These receptors were obtained from a man aged 60-69 years with acute or convalescent COVID-19. Both conserved end residues are part of each CDR3. A D gene is named only where the DNA matches it firmly. The listing skips clone size in some rows; elsewhere it reads once, few, many or a size class.

>TRBV5-4|NA|TRBJ1-2|NA
CASSLAAAGNAYGYTF
TGTGCCAGCAGCTTGGCGGCGGCAGGGAACGCGTATGGCTACACCTTC
>TRBV5-4|TRBD1|TRBJ1-1|NA
CASSSRQGGTEAFF
TGTGCCAGCAGCTCCCGACAGGGGGGAACTGAAGCTTTCTTT
>TRBV7-3|TRBD2|TRBJ2-7|few
CASSQRTSVSYEQYF
TGTGCCAGCAGCCAGAGGACTAGCGTCTCCTACGAGCAGTACTTC
>TRBV11-3|TRBD1|TRBJ2-1|NA
CASSLAGTGLYNEQFF
TGTGCCAGCAGCTTAGCCGGGACAGGGCTCTACAATGAGCAGTTCTTC
>TRBV4-3|NA|TRBJ1-4|NA
CASSQGGTSNEKLFF
TGCGCCAGCAGCCAAGGAGGGACATCTAATGAAAAACTGTTTTTT
>TRBV10-3|NA|TRBJ2-7|NA
CAIKSAAESYEQYF
TGTGCCATCAAAAGCGCAGCGGAATCGTACGAGCAGTACTTC
>TRBV19|NA|TRBJ1-5|NA
CASTQPAGVGQPQHF
TGTGCCAGTACCCAACCCGCGGGGGTAGGTCAGCCCCAGCATTTT
>TRBV7-2|TRBD1|TRBJ1-3|NA
CASSRDRVSSGNTIYF
TGTGCCAGCTCCCGAGACAGGGTGAGCTCTGGAAACACCATATATTTT
>TRBV5-1|TRBD2|TRBJ2-1|NA
CASSLQGPGLADLNEQFF
TGCGCCAGCAGCTTACAGGGACCGGGACTAGCGGACCTCAATGAGCAGTTCTTC
>TRBV5-1|NA|TRBJ2-2|NA
CASSLEAGGYTGELFF
TGCGCCAGCAGCTTGGAGGCAGGGGGGTACACCGGGGAGCTGTTTTTT
>TRBV29-1|NA|TRBJ2-7|NA
CSVRQSSNEQYF
TGCAGCGTTAGACAGTCTTCCAACGAGCAGTACTTC
>TRBV5-8|TRBD1|TRBJ2-7|NA
CASSLQDRPQIDYF
TGTGCCAGCAGCCTCCAGGACAGGCCTCAAATTGATTACTTC
>TRBV24-1|TRBD2|TRBJ2-2|NA
CATSPGSGRSKRLFF
TGTGCCACCAGCCCTGGGAGCGGGAGGTCCAAAAGGCTGTTTTTT
>TRBV10-3|NA|TRBJ1-3|NA
CASIGPPGNTIYF
TGTGCCTCTATCGGTCCCCCTGGAAACACCATATATTTT
>TRBV19|NA|TRBJ2-5|NA
CASSIVRGGETQYF
TGTGCCAGTAGTATAGTAAGGGGGGGAGAGACCCAGTACTTC
>TRBV18|NA|TRBJ2-5|NA
CASSPPGVQETQYF
TGTGCCAGCTCACCACCCGGGGTCCAAGAGACCCAGTACTTC
>TRBV4-2|NA|TRBJ1-1|once
CASSQDPNRVVEAFF
TGTGCCAGCAGCCAAGACCCCAACAGGGTAGTTGAAGCTTTCTTT
>TRBV28|NA|TRBJ1-2|NA
CASSPYPRRASYGYTF
TGTGCCAGCAGTCCATACCCCCGCAGGGCTTCCTATGGCTACACCTTC
>TRBV11-2|TRBD2|TRBJ2-7|NA
CASSQGTSGSYEQYF
TGTGCCAGCAGCCAGGGGACTAGCGGCTCCTACGAGCAGTACTTC
>TRBV2|TRBD1|TRBJ2-2|NA
CASSEDRGPGELFF
TGTGCCAGCAGTGAGGACAGGGGGCCCGGGGAGCTGTTTTTT
>TRBV15|TRBD2|TRBJ2-1|NA
CATSRDLAGVYNEQFF
TGTGCCACCAGCAGAGATCTAGCGGGGGTCTACAATGAGCAGTTCTTC
>TRBV4-1|NA|TRBJ1-5|NA
CASSQDLGPQHF
TGCGCCAGCAGCCAAGATCTAGGGCCCCAGCATTTT
>TRBV5-6|NA|TRBJ2-2|NA
CASSLEMLAGPLNTGELFF
TGTGCCAGCAGCTTGGAGATGTTGGCGGGGCCCCTTAACACCGGGGAGCTGTTTTTT
>TRBV10-3|NA|TRBJ2-4|NA
CAISESLQGSKNIQYF
TGTGCCATCAGTGAGTCCCTTCAGGGGTCCAAAAACATTCAGTACTTC
>TRBV7-2|NA|TRBJ1-2|NA
CASSLRDISRGTF
TGTGCCAGCAGCCTCCGGGACATTTCTAGGGGCACCTTC
>TRBV27|TRBD1|TRBJ2-5|NA
CASSSSWTGLSETQYF
TGTGCCAGCAGTTCTTCCTGGACAGGGTTAAGTGAGACCCAGTACTTC
>TRBV6-5|TRBD1|TRBJ2-2|NA
CASSSSGTGTGELFF
TGTGCCAGCAGTTCCTCCGGGACAGGCACCGGGGAGCTGTTTTTT
>TRBV9|NA|TRBJ1-5|NA
CASSVGLGEGKPQHF
TGTGCCAGCAGCGTAGGGTTGGGGGAGGGGAAGCCCCAGCATTTT
>TRBV28|TRBD1|TRBJ1-5|NA
CASEGDSYYSNQPQHF
TGTGCCAGCGAAGGGGACAGTTACTATAGCAATCAGCCCCAGCATTTT
>TRBV18|TRBD1|TRBJ2-7|NA
CASSPIGQGAIEQYF
TGTGCCAGCTCACCAATTGGTCAGGGGGCGATCGAGCAGTACTTC
>TRBV7-2|NA|TRBJ2-5|NA
CASSEGEETQYF
TGTGCCAGCAGCGAAGGGGAAGAGACCCAGTACTTC
>TRBV19|TRBD2|TRBJ2-2|once
CASSMSRLAGKTGELFF
TGTGCCAGTAGTATGAGTAGGCTAGCGGGAAAAACCGGGGAGCTGTTTTTT
>TRBV6-6|NA|TRBJ2-7|few
CASSSEGVQYF
TGTGCCAGCAGTAGTGAGGGGGTGCAGTACTTC
>TRBV27|TRBD1|TRBJ1-2|once
CASTLRTHPGQGSDYGYTF
TGTGCCAGCACCTTAAGAACCCACCCGGGACAGGGTTCTGACTATGGCTACACCTTC
>TRBV11-3|TRBD2|TRBJ2-1|NA
CASSPPRLAGAAYNEQFF
TGTGCCAGCAGCCCCCCCAGACTAGCGGGAGCCGCCTACAATGAGCAGTTCTTC
>TRBV7-9|NA|TRBJ1-3|NA
CASTISGSGNTIYF
TGTGCCAGCACCATTTCCGGCTCTGGAAACACCATATATTTT
>TRBV7-9|TRBD2|TRBJ2-1|once
CASSLEAGGWNEQFF
TGTGCCAGCAGCTTGGAAGCGGGAGGTTGGAATGAGCAGTTCTTC
>TRBV28|NA|TRBJ1-5|NA
CASSSPLDRRGNQPQHF
TGTGCCAGCAGTTCCCCATTGGACCGACGGGGGAATCAGCCCCAGCATTTT
>TRBV6-2/TRBV6-3|TRBD2|TRBJ2-4|NA
CASSFHGTSGVIQYF
TGTGCCAGCAGTTTCCATGGGACTAGCGGGGTCATTCAGTACTTC
>TRBV5-1|TRBD2|TRBJ2-7|NA
CASSLGLADAYEQYF
TGCGCCAGCAGCCTGGGACTAGCGGACGCCTACGAGCAGTACTTC
>TRBV7-8|TRBD1|TRBJ1-1|NA
CASSLASQGVAAFF
TGTGCCAGCAGCTTAGCGTCACAGGGGGTTGCAGCTTTCTTT
>TRBV27|TRBD2|TRBJ2-7|NA
CASSAGTSGINEQYF
TGTGCCAGCAGTGCCGGGACTAGCGGGATCAACGAGCAGTACTTC
>TRBV19|NA|TRBJ1-2|NA
CASRINRAGVPYGYTF
TGTGCCAGTAGGATTAATCGGGCAGGGGTCCCCTATGGCTACACCTTC